Listed below are T cell receptor beta chains from one sample, sequenced in a study of shared clonotypes between healthy human individuals. The protocol was immunoSEQ multiplex PCR, while the TCRdb copy is restricted to in-frame clones and leaves out a portion. The repertoire holds 1.5 million to 2.5 million clones, with 85% to 95% as singletons. Sequencing was carried out using naive CD8+ T cells sorted from blood. The receptor set was obtained from a man in his late teens or twenties in good health. Both conserved end residues are part of each CDR3. Fields, in order: V gene, clone size, D gene, J gene, CDR3 DNA, CDR3 protein. A D gene is named only where the DNA matches it firmly. Clone size is stated in some rows and not others, as once, few, many or a class when expanded.

TRBV7-2	-	-	TRBJ2-4	TGTGCCAGCAGCTTGACTCGGGGGGCCTTAGCCAAAAACATTCAGTACTTC	CASSLTRGALAKNIQYF
TRBV5-5	-	-	TRBJ1-5	TGTGCCAGCAGCCCTGGACCGCCCATGAGCTACAATCAGCCCCAGCATTTT	CASSPGPPMSYNQPQHF
TRBV27	-	TRBD1	TRBJ1-1	TGTGCCAGCAGGGACAGGGGAGGGGTCACTGAAGCTTTCTTT	CASRDRGGVTEAFF
TRBV27	-	-	TRBJ2-1	TGTGCCAGCAGTCTATACAATGAGCAGTTCTTC	CASSLYNEQFF
TRBV7-6	-	TRBD1	TRBJ1-5	TGTGCCAGCAGCCCTACCTTTGGACAGGGGTATAGCAATCAGCCCCAGCATTTT	CASSPTFGQGYSNQPQHF
TRBV6-5	-	-	TRBJ1-2	TGTGCCAGCAGTTACTTGGGCTCCTATGGCTACACCTTC	CASSYLGSYGYTF
TRBV15	-	-	TRBJ1-2	TGTGCCACCAGCAGAGATTCCCCACAGGGCTATGGCTACACCTTC	CATSRDSPQGYGYTF
TRBV5-4	-	-	TRBJ1-6	TGTGCCAGCAGCTTGGGAACCTCACCCCTCCACTTT	CASSLGTSPLHF
TRBV2	few	-	TRBJ2-7	TGTGCCAGCTTTGGACCTGAGCTCGCCTACGAGCAGTACTTC	CASFGPELAYEQYF
TRBV13	-	TRBD2	TRBJ2-1	TGTGCCAGCAGCCCCCCGGGACTAGCGGGTAATGAGCAGTTCTTC	CASSPPGLAGNEQFF
TRBV4-1	once	TRBD2	TRBJ2-2	TGCGCCAGCAGCCAAGTCGGGGGGGCCGTTGGCACCGGGGAGCTGTTTTTT	CASSQVGGAVGTGELFF
TRBV15	-	-	TRBJ2-2	TGTGCCACCAGCAGCTCGTGGATTACGGACGGGAAGAACACCGGGGAGCTGTTTTTT	CATSSSWITDGKNTGELFF
TRBV6-5	-	TRBD2	TRBJ2-3	TGTGCCAGCACTTATAGCGGGGGGGGCACAGATACGCAGTATTTT	CASTYSGGGTDTQYF
TRBV6-5	-	-	TRBJ2-7	TGTGCCAGCAGTTATGGGGTAGGAAACTACGAGCAGTACTTC	CASSYGVGNYEQYF
TRBV28	-	TRBD2	TRBJ2-7	TGTGCCAGCACCGCTGATCCCCGGGGGGTCAACTACGAGCAGTACTTC	CASTADPRGVNYEQYF
TRBV19	-	-	TRBJ2-1	TGTGCCAGTAGTATAGCAGGAAATGAGCAGTTCTTC	CASSIAGNEQFF
TRBV5-1	-	TRBD1	TRBJ2-5	TGCGCCAGCAGCTCCACCGGGACAGCAAGACAAGAGACCCAGTACTTC	CASSSTGTARQETQYF
TRBV6-5	-	-	TRBJ1-1	TGTGCCAGCAGTTACGCCCGGGGGACTGAAGCTTTCTTT	CASSYARGTEAFF
TRBV28	-	-	TRBJ2-2	TGTGCCAGCAGACGTCGGAGTGCCGGGGAGCTGTTTTTT	CASRRRSAGELFF
TRBV19	-	-	TRBJ1-2	TGTGCCAGTAGTATAAGGGACCTTGCAGAGTATGGCTACACCTTC	CASSIRDLAEYGYTF
TRBV30	-	-	TRBJ1-5	TGTGCCTGGCAAAATCAGCCCCAGCATTTT	CAWQNQPQHF
TRBV6-9	-	TRBD1	TRBJ2-7	TGTGCCAGCAGCCCCAGGACAGGGGATTACGAGCAGTACTTC	CASSPRTGDYEQYF
TRBV6-4	-	TRBD1	TRBJ1-5	TGTGCCAGCAGAGCACCCCCCGCGAACAGGGGCGGGCAGCCCCAGCATTTT	CASRAPPANRGGQPQHF
TRBV6-1	-	-	TRBJ1-2	TGTGCCAGCAGTGAACTTCGGGGGCCCGGCTATGGCTACACCTTC	CASSELRGPGYGYTF
TRBV19	-	TRBD1	TRBJ2-7	TGTGCCAGTAGTCCGCGGACAGGGAGCTCCTACGAGCAGTACTTC	CASSPRTGSSYEQYF
TRBV28	-	-	TRBJ1-1	TGTGCCAGCAGCCAAACAGGCCTGAACACTGAAGCTTTCTTT	CASSQTGLNTEAFF
TRBV10-1	-	-	TRBJ2-3	TGCGCCAGCAGTGAGTACGAGGATACGCAGTATTTT	CASSEYEDTQYF
TRBV25-1	-	-	TRBJ1-2	TGTGCCAGCAGTGAATGGGGGACGGACTATGGCTACACCTTC	CASSEWGTDYGYTF
TRBV30	-	TRBD1	TRBJ2-1	TGTGCCTGGAGTTGGACAGGGGGCAATGAGCAGTTCTTC	CAWSWTGGNEQFF
TRBV4-3	once	TRBD2	TRBJ2-1	TGCGCCAGCAGCCGCGTAGCGGGAGACGATGAGCAGTTCTTC	CASSRVAGDDEQFF
TRBV7-2	-	-	TRBJ2-5	TGTGCCAGCGGATTTACAGGGTTTCGAGAGACCCAGTACTTC	CASGFTGFRETQYF
TRBV6-1	-	-	TRBJ2-7	TGTGCCAGCAGTGAGTATTCGCTCCGGGAGCAGTACTTC	CASSEYSLREQYF
TRBV28	-	-	TRBJ1-1	TGTGCCAGCAGTTTGGGAGGGGAAGCTTTCTTT	CASSLGGEAFF
TRBV7-2	-	TRBD1	TRBJ1-5	TGTGCCAGCAGCTCAGGGACAGGGCATAATCAGCCCCAGCATTTT	CASSSGTGHNQPQHF
TRBV7-2	-	-	TRBJ1-5	TGTGCCAGTACCCCAATAGGGAGCAATCAGCCCCAGCATTTT	CASTPIGSNQPQHF
TRBV6-5	-	-	TRBJ2-2	TGTGCCACCAGCCCGGGGAACACCGGGGAGCTGTTTTTT	CATSPGNTGELFF
TRBV15	-	-	TRBJ2-1	TGTGCCACCAGAACCCCGGGCGCAGGAGAGCAGTTCTTC	CATRTPGAGEQFF
TRBV30	-	TRBD2	TRBJ2-1	TGTGCCTGGAATAGCGGGAGGGCCTCTCCGGAGCAGTTCTTC	CAWNSGRASPEQFF
TRBV4-1	-	-	TRBJ2-7	TGCGCCAGCAGCCAAGTTGAAGGGTCCTACGAGCAGTACTTC	CASSQVEGSYEQYF
TRBV18	-	-	TRBJ2-2	TGTGCCAGCTCACGAGACTGGATCGGGGAGCTGTTTTTT	CASSRDWIGELFF
TRBV5-3	-	-	TRBJ1-4	TGTGCCAGAAGCTTTCCGGGGCCAACTAATGAAAAACTGTTTTTT	CARSFPGPTNEKLFF
TRBV2	-	TRBD2	TRBJ2-5	TGTGCCAGCAGCGTAACTAGCGGGGGGGCCCAAGAGACCCAGTACTTC	CASSVTSGGAQETQYF